This TCR beta chain stems from a study of CD8 T cells in ankylosing spondylitis. General observations from the study: Blood from ankylosing spondylitis patients appeared to carry a characteristic roughly eight-variant TCR beta motif. Matched synovial fluid from ankylosing spondylitis patients was reported to be enriched for disease-linked clones. Disease-linked clones were CD8+ and relatively rare in peripheral blood. A number of the motif variants had already been described in reactive arthritis synovial fluid and blood.

TCRdb reprocessed the 5' RACE reads with MiXCR, giving one entry per CDR3 protein. The sample contains hundreds of thousands of distinct CDR3 sequences, about 10% of which appear only once. Many counts were recorded for this clonotype. Its matching antigen is unknown. Germline V gene sequence: CDR1 KGHSH, CDR2 LQKENI. V shed 3 bases and J 10 bases; nucleotides not matched to a gene: 1. This CDR3 region has 11 residues. The sample was blood, either unsorted or a sorted T cell fraction (not recorded which). This sequence originates from a male donor with ankylosing spondylitis or in good health (not recorded which). V is TRBV18 and J is TRBJ1-1, with 8 bases matching TRBD1. The CDR3 loop is CASSPDRGAFF. The CDR3 DNA reads as TGTGCCAGCTCACCCGACAGGGGAGCTTTCTTT.